This T cell receptor beta chain was obtained from a study of T cells after posttransplantation cyclophosphamide. Findings and caveats of the study: Later blood repertoires were often dominated by clones from the donor CD8+ memory compartment. Blood and skin or GI T cell repertoires showed limited TRB overlap.

TCRdb's table, derived via immunoSEQ multiplex PCR, lists solely in-frame clones and lacks some. The table lists approximately 2,000 clones, around 94% of them singletons, with 1.2% to 1.5% in the top ten. After removal of 6 bases from V and 1 base from J, the junction contained 5 bases not matched to a gene. Germline V gene sequence: CDR1 MDHEN, CDR2 SYDVKM. The CDR3 is made up of 14 amino acids. Peripheral blood was collected from the related graft donor on the marrow donation day. The naive gate required viable CD3+CD4+ or CD3+CD8+ cells with CCR7+CD45RA+CD45RO-CD95-CD27+CD28+ phenotype. Notes on this clone: Its cognate antigen is unknown.

The chain employs TRBV28 and TRBJ2-5, with 7 bases aligning to TRBD1. This sequence originates from a woman between 55 and 75 years old in good health, CMV-negative, and a related stem cell transplant donor. The sequenced sample was naive CD8+ T cells sorted from PBMCs. Here the CDR3 reads CASSLYRGQETQYF. In nucleotides, the CDR3 is TGTGCCAGCAGCCTTTACAGGGGCCAAGAGACCCAGTACTTC.